Each of the 23 T cell receptor beta chains below was sequenced from the same sample in a study of OX40 agonist ivuxolimab in advanced cancers. TCRdb's copy holds only in-frame clones and misses some; the assay was immunoSEQ multiplex PCR. The top ten hold under 25% of the sample, which has tens of thousands of clones, roughly 84% seen once. This sample comprised CD4+ or CD8+ T cells sorted from blood, obtained in a trial of the OX40 agonist ivuxolimab. The receptors derive from an adult with an advanced solid tumor such as melanoma, head and neck, liver or kidney cancer.

This clone was found a few times. J is TRBJ2-1 and V is TRBV9; a possible D gene is TRBD2 (7 bases). The V gene lost 4 bases and the J gene lost 4 bases, with 15 bases spanning the gap. The CDR3 totals 15 residues. Germline lookup yields CDR1 SGDLS and CDR2 YYNGEE. The CDR3 spells CASSKEGGGYNEQFF. The CDR3 coding sequence is TGTGCCAGCAGCAAAGAAGGGGGAGGGTACAATGAGCAGTTCTTC.

The chain links TRBV6-6 to TRBJ2-5; D gene ambiguous. The CDR3 runs 13 residues. The V end was cut by 5 bases, the J end by 7 bases, with 14 bases between. Germline CDR1 reads MNHNY; CDR2 reads SVGAGI (reference sequence). The CDR3 bases are TGTGCCAGCAGTCCCGACGGCCCGGGGACCCAGTACTTC. Translated, it gives CASSPDGPGTQYF.

The chain is built from TRBV7-9 and TRBJ2-1; 14 bases align to TRBD2. The CDR3 has 16 amino acids. Germline-derived CDR1 and CDR2 are SEHNR and FQNEAQ (reference sequence). After removal of 4 bases from V and 4 bases from J, the junction contained 3 bases not matched to a gene. The CDR3 sequence: CASSSRTSGRYNEQFF. As DNA, the CDR3 is TGTGCCAGCAGCTCCCGGACTAGCGGGAGGTACAATGAGCAGTTCTTC.

This clone was counted a single time. The rearrangement links TRBV18 to TRBJ2-1, with TRBD2 matching over 8 bases. V lost 4 bases to trimming and J lost 7 bases; unmatched junction nucleotides: 3. The CDR3 is 13 residues long. Germline V gene data show CDR1 as KGHSH and CDR2 as LQKENI. CDR3 loop: CASSRTGGNEQFF. The DNA of the CDR3 is TGTGCCAGCTCACGAACGGGGGGGAATGAGCAGTTCTTC.

The V gene is TRBV25-1, the J gene TRBJ2-1; possibly TRBD1 for D (6 bases). Trimming left V 3 bases short and J 5 bases short, with 14 bases between. The CDR3 sequence is 15 residues long. The germline CDR1 and CDR2 sequences are MGHDK and SYGVNS. Here the CDR3 reads CASSEIQGVNNEQFF. The CDR3, as DNA: TGTGCCAGCAGTGAGATACAGGGAGTTAACAATGAGCAGTTCTTC.

V gene TRBV4-3 combines with J gene TRBJ2-3; D remains ambiguous. CDR1 and CDR2 (germline): LGHNA, YSLEER. Trimming pared 1 base from V and 4 bases from J, leaving 24 bases between. The CDR3 has 19 amino acids. CDR3 protein: CASSQAPRPDAFAADTQYF. In DNA form, the CDR3 reads TGCGCCAGCAGCCAAGCACCAAGGCCGGACGCGTTTGCCGCAGATACGCAGTATTTT.

The chain links TRBV6-1 to TRBJ1-1; no definite D call. Germline-derived CDR1 and CDR2 are MNHNS and SASEGT. V was pared by 8 bases and J by 1 base, with 8 bases between. This CDR3 is built from 12 residues. The CDR3 bases are TGTGCCAGCGCCCTAGGGAACACTGAAGCTTTCTTT. Protein sequence: CASALGNTEAFF.

CDR3 DNA sequence: TGTGCCAGCAGCCCGAACACCGGGGAGCTGTTTTTT. It translates to CASSPNTGELFF. J is TRBJ2-2 and V is TRBV7-6; D ambiguous. The ends were cut back, 5 bases at V and 0 bases at J, with 1 base in the middle. CDR3 length: 12 residues. Germline lookup yields CDR1 SGHVS and CDR2 FNYEAQ.

V usage is TRBV5-6 and J usage is TRBJ2-7; 9 bases fit TRBD1. Germline V gene sequence: CDR1 SGHDT, CDR2 YYEEEE. CDR3 length equals 15 residues. The V and J ends lost 3 bases and 4 bases, in that order; junction bases with no gene match: 8. The CDR3 region has the DNA TGTGCCAGCAGCTCGGAGGGACAGGGTATTTACGAGCAGTACTTC. It codes for CASSSEGQGIYEQYF.

As DNA, the CDR3 is TGTGCCAGCAGCCCGGGACTAGCGGGAGCCGGAGAGACCCAGTACTTC. Protein product: CASSPGLAGAGETQYF. The chain couples TRBV5-6 to TRBJ2-5; 14 bases are shared with TRBD2. Germline CDR1 is SGHDT and CDR2 is YYEEEE. J was trimmed by 4 bases and V by 4 bases; bases with no gene match: 6. This CDR3 comprises 16 residues.

Here the CDR3 DNA reads TGTGCCAGCAGCTTGGCTCGGGGGCAGGGTGGGGAGACCCAGTACTTC. This sequence encodes CASSLARGQGGETQYF. The V call is TRBV5-4, the J call TRBJ2-5; possibly TRBD1 or TRBD2 for D (6 bases each). This CDR3 contains 16 residues. Trimming removed 0 bases at V and 5 bases at J, with 17 bases between. Germline V gene sequence: CDR1 SGHNT, CDR2 YYREEE (reference sequence). Together with reference TRBV5-4 and TRBJ2-5, the CDR3 gives the full variable domain: ETGVTQSPTHLIKTRGQQVTLRCSSQSGHNTVSWYQQALGQGPQFIFQYYREEENGRGNFPPRFSGLQFPNYSSELNVNALELDDSALYLCASSLARGQGGETQYFGPGTRLLVL.

This clone was detected only a few times. The chain combines TRBV30 with TRBJ2-7; D may be TRBD1 or TRBD2 (5 bases each). The V and J ends lost 0 bases and 6 bases respectively, with 12 bases between them. The CDR3 is 13 residues long. Germline assignment: CDR1 GTSNPN and CDR2 SVGIG (reference sequence). CDR3 sequence: CAWSVRDPGEQYF. The CDR3 nucleotides are TGTGCCTGGAGTGTCCGGGACCCAGGCGAGCAGTACTTC.

V gene TRBV27 combines with J gene TRBJ2-7, with 12 bases identical to TRBD2. Germline CDR1 is MNHEY and CDR2 is SMNVEV (reference sequence). The CDR3 extends over 17 amino acids. V shed 4 bases and J 0 bases; nucleotides not matched to a gene: 7. The CDR3 coding sequence is TGTGCCAGCAGTTCCCTGGGACTAGCGGGCGCCTCCTACGAGCAGTACTTC. It is translated as CASSSLGLAGASYEQYF.

This chain uses TRBV4-1 with TRBJ1-1; D is possibly TRBD1 (6 bases). Trimming removed 4 bases from V and 3 bases from J, with 9 bases in between. Germline-derived CDR1 and CDR2 are MGHRA and YSYEKL. The CDR3 runs to 13 residues. The CDR3 DNA is TGCGCCAGCAGCCGAGGGGGGGACACTGAAGCTTTCTTT. This gives the protein CASSRGGDTEAFF.

The chain joins TRBV4-1 to TRBJ2-2, with a tentative D call TRBD1 (6 bases). Trimming pared 2 bases from V and 5 bases from J, leaving 15 bases between. This CDR3 is 16 amino acids long. The germline gives CDR1 MGHRA, CDR2 YSYEKL. In DNA, the CDR3 is TGCGCCAGCAGCCAACGTGGGGGCGCGAGAACCGGGGAGCTGTTTTTT. Encoded protein: CASSQRGGARTGELFF.

The rearrangement uses TRBV28 and TRBJ2-7, with TRBD1 matching 11 bases. The CDR3 totals 14 residues. Germline V gene data show CDR1 as MDHEN and CDR2 as SYDVKM. J lost 2 bases, V lost 6 bases, and 3 bases had no gene match. CDR3 residues: CASRKGQGAYEQYF. CDR3 nucleotides: TGTGCCAGCAGAAAGGGACAGGGGGCCTACGAGCAGTACTTC.

The CDR3 spells CAWSSQGDTQYF. The CDR3 nucleotides are TGTGCCTGGAGTTCTCAGGGAGATACGCAGTATTTT. The chain combines TRBV30 with TRBJ2-3; tentatively, D is TRBD1 (5 bases). V lost 2 bases, J lost 5 bases, and 8 bases lay in between. This CDR3 has 12 amino acids. CDR1 is GTSNPN and CDR2 is SVGIG in the germline V gene (reference sequence).

The CDR3 loop is CASSLVRGQGERNYGYTF. The CDR3 DNA sequence: TGTGCCAGCAGCTTAGTTAGGGGGCAGGGGGAGCGGAACTATGGCTACACCTTC. V usage is TRBV7-8 and J usage is TRBJ1-2; TRBD1 matches at 7 bases. J was trimmed by 2 bases and V by 1 base; bases with no gene match: 13. Germline V lookup: CDR1 SGHVS, CDR2 FQNEAQ. The CDR3 is 18 residues long.

Worth noting for this clone: Other DNA sequences in the same sample also yield this CDR3. The chain recombines TRBV7-9 with TRBJ2-7; D ambiguous. V dropped 3 bases and J dropped 1 base, with 4 bases sitting between them. The CDR3 extends over 12 amino acids. Per germline, CDR1 SEHNR and CDR2 FQNEAQ (reference sequence). DNA of the CDR3: TGTGCCAGCAGCTTGGGTTCCTACGAGCAGTACTTC. Its protein product is CASSLGSYEQYF.

In its sample, this clone was seen a few times. The chain has TRBV6-6 and TRBJ1-6, with D unresolved. Trimming left V 5 bases short and J 9 bases short, with 17 bases between. This CDR3 is 15 amino acids long. Germline CDR1 reads MNHNY; CDR2 reads SVGAGI (reference sequence). CDR3 coding DNA: TGTGCCAGCAGTCCCAAGGTCTTAGCTATTTCACCCCTCCACTTT. Its translation is CASSPKVLAISPLHF.

The rearrangement links TRBV9 to TRBJ2-1, with 8 bases that match TRBD2. CDR3 size: 15 residues. Germline lookup yields CDR1 SGDLS and CDR2 YYNGEE. V shed 2 bases, J shed 8 bases, and the junction held 9 bases outside the gene matches. CDR3 residues: CASSVSGNPGHEQFF. As DNA, the CDR3 is TGTGCCAGCAGCGTTAGCGGGAACCCCGGCCATGAGCAGTTCTTC.

The rearrangement links TRBV6-5 to TRBJ2-7, with D uncertain. V shed 2 bases and J shed 0 bases, with 8 bases lying between them. CDR3 length: 14 amino acids. In germline, CDR1 is MNHEY, CDR2 SVGAGI. The CDR3 coding sequence is TGTGCCAGCAGTTACGATTCTAGCTCCTACGAGCAGTACTTC. Translation: CASSYDSSSYEQYF.

A few counts support this clone. The chain is built from TRBV14 and TRBJ2-7, with D possibly matching TRBD2 (5 bases). CDR1 SGHDN and CDR2 FVKESK come from the germline V gene. The CDR3 consists of 14 residues. Trimming stripped 0 bases from V and 9 bases from J, with 15 bases between. Here the CDR3 DNA reads TGTGCCAGCAGCCAAGATGAGGGCCTTTATTCGCAGTACTTC. Protein product: CASSQDEGLYSQYF.